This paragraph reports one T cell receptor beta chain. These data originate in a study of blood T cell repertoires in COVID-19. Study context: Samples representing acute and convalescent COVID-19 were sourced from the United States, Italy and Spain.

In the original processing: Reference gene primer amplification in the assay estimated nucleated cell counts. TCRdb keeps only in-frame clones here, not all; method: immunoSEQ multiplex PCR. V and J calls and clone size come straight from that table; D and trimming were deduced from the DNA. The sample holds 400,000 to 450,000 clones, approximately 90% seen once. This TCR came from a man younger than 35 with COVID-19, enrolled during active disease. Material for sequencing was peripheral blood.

CDR3 region: CASREAGGQDEQYF. Here the CDR3 DNA reads TGTGCCAGCAGGGAAGCGGGGGGGCAGGACGAGCAGTACTTC. This chain joins TRBV6-4 and TRBJ2-7, with 10 bases matching TRBD2. Germline V CDR1 and CDR2: MRHNA, SNTAGT. Trimming cost V 6 bases and J 5 bases; bases outside gene matches: 7. The CDR3 length is 14 residues.